This record looks at one T cell receptor (beta chain) sequence and its context. Its antigen is unknown. The CDR3 has 15 residues. In germline, CDR1 is SGHTA, CDR2 FQGNSA. V was pared by 3 bases and J by 5 bases, with 8 bases of the junction left unmatched. The entry originates in a study of identical twins. MiXCR was run by TCRdb on the 5' RACE reads, yielding one entry per CDR3 protein. The sample includes nearly 250,000 distinct CDR3 sequences, 7% of them seen just once. Findings and caveats of the study: Twin sharing of out-of-frame TCR alpha was underestimated by models in monozygotic pairs. Sequences that were out-of-frame, alpha and twin-shared displayed an excess of low generation probability. Insertions were reduced in abundant cord blood beta clonotypes but not in memory repertoires.

Another study also made use of these data, one on yellow fever vaccine responses in identical twins.

The genes are TRBV7-2 and TRBJ2-5; 8 positions agree with TRBD2. Sequencing was done on a sample of memory (CD45RO+) T cells sorted from blood. The TCR originated in a woman aged 18-30 years in good health. The CDR3, as DNA: TGTGCCAGCAGCTTTTTAGCGGGGCCGTGGGAGACCCAGTACTTC. Encoded protein: CASSFLAGPWETQYF. The full variable domain, completed using reference TRBV7-2 and TRBJ2-5, is GAGVSQSPSNKVTEKGKDVELRCDPISGHTALYWYRQSLGQGLEFLIYFQGNSAPDKSGLPSDRFSAERTGGSVSTLTIQRTQQEDSAVYLCASSFLAGPWETQYFGPGTRLLVL.